This T cell receptor (beta chain) was identified during a study of blood T cells in healthy people across ages. This CDR3 comprises 17 residues. The V gene end was trimmed by 6 bases and the J gene end by 1 base; junction bases not matched to a gene: 14. Germline V gene data show CDR1 as MNHEY and CDR2 as SMNVEV (reference sequence). General observations from the study: Aged donors had fewer naive CD4+ cells and lower diversity than long-lived donors. Per million T cells, the diversity of TCR beta decreased roughly linearly as age advanced.

Next came a second PCR, run for roughly 6 to 11 cycles, which used a sample-barcoded 5' primer along with a J-beta primer mix. TCRdb recomputed calls from the 5' RACE reads with MiXCR, one row per CDR3 protein. The table includes about 760,000 distinct CDR3 sequences, 45% to 70% detected once. Extraction yielded at least 6 micrograms of total RNA per sample. On this clonotype: Antigen specificity is unknown.

Sample: blood. The clonotype originates from a man between 35 and 55 years old in good health. This chain joins TRBV27 and TRBJ2-5; 7 nucleotides align to TRBD1. The CDR3 sequence: CASSITAGTAIQETQYF. Here the CDR3 DNA reads TGTGCCAGCAGCATTACCGCCGGGACAGCTATCCAAGAGACCCAGTACTTC.